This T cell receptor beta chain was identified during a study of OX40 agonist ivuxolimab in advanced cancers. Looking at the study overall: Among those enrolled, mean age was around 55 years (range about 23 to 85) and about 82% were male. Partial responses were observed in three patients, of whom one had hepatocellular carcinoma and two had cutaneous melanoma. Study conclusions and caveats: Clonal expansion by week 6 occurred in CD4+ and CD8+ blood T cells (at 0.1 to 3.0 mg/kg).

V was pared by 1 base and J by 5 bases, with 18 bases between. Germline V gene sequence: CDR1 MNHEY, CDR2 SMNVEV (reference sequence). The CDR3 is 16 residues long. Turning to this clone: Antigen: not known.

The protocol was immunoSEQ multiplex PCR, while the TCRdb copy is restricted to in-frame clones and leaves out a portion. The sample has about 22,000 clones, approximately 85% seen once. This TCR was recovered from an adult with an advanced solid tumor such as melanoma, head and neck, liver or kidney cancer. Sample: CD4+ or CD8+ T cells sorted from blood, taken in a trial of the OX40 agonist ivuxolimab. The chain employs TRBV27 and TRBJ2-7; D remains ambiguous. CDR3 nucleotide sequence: TGTGCCAGCAGTTTATTTCCAACACCTCTCCGCCACGAGCAGTACTTC. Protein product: CASSLFPTPLRHEQYF.